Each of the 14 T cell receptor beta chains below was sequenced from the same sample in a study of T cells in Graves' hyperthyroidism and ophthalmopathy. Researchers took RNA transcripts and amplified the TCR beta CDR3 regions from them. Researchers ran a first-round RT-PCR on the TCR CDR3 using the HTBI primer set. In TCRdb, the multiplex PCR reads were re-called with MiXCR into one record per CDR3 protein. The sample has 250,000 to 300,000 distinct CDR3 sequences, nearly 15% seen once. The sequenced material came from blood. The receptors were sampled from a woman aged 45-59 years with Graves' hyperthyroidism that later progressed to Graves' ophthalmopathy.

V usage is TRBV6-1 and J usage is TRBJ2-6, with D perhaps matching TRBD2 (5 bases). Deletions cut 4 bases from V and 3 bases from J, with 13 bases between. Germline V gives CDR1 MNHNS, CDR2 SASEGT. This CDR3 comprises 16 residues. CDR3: CASSAIIRDGANVLTF. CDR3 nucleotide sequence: TGTGCCAGCAGTGCAATCATCCGGGATGGGGCCAACGTCCTGACTTTC.

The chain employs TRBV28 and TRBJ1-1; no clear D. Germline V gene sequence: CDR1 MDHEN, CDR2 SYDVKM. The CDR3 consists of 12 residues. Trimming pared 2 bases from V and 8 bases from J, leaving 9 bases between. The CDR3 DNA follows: TGTGCCAGCAGTTTAACGGGGAGAGAAGCTTTCTTT. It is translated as CASSLTGREAFF.

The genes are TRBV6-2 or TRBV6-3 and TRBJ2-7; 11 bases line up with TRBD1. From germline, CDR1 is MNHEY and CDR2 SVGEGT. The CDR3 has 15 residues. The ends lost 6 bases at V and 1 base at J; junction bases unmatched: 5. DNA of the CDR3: TGTGCCAGCAGGGCCGGGACAGGGGGATCCTACGAGCAGTACTTC. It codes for CASRAGTGGSYEQYF.

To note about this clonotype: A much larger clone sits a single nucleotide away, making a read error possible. CDR3 sequence (DNA): TGTGCCAGCAGGCCCCTGAGGGACGCCAAGCCTAGGCAGTACTTC. Translating it yields CASRPLRDAKPRQYF. The chain couples TRBV11-2 to TRBJ2-7; perhaps D is TRBD1 or TRBD2 (5 bases each). V was clipped by 6 bases and J by 9 bases, with 24 bases between them. Germline V gene data show CDR1 as SGHAT and CDR2 as FQNNGV. The CDR3 consists of 15 residues.

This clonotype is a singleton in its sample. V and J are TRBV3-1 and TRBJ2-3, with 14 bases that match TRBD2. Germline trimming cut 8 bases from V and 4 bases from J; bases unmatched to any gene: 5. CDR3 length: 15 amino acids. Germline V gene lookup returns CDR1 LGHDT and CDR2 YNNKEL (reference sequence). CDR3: CASQGTSGSSDTQYF. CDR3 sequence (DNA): TGTGCCAGCCAGGGGACTAGCGGGAGCTCAGATACGCAGTATTTT.

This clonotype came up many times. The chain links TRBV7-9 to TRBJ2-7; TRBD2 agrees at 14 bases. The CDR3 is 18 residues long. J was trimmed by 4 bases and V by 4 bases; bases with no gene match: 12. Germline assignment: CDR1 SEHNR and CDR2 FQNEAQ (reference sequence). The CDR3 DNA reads TGTGCCAGCAGCTCAACCCTTACGGGACTAGCGGGAGTTTACGAGCAGTACTTC. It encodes CASSSTLTGLAGVYEQYF. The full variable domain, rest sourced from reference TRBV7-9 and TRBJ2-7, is DTGVSQNPRHKITKRGQNVTFRCDPISEHNRLYWYRQTLGQGPEFLTYFQNEAQLEKSRLLSDRFSAERPKGSFSTLEIQRTEQGDSAMYLCASSSTLTGLAGVYEQYFGPGTRLTVT.

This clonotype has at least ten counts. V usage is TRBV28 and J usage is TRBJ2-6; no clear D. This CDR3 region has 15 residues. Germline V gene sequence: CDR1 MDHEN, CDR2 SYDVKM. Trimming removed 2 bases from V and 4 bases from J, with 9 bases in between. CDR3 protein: CASSLRIAGANVLTF. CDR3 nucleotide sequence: TGTGCCAGCAGTTTACGAATCGCGGGGGCCAACGTCCTGACTTTC. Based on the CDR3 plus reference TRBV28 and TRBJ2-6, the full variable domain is DVKVTQSSRYLVKRTGEKVFLECVQDMDHENMFWYRQDPGLGLRLIYFSYDVKMKEKGDIPEGYSVSREKKERFSLILESASTNQTSMYLCASSLRIAGANVLTFGAGSRLTVL.

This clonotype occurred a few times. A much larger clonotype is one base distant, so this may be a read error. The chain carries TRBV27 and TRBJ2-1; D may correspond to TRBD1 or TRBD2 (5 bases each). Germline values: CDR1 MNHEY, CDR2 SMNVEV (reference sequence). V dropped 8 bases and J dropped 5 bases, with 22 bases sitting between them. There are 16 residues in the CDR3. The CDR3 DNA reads TGTGCCAGCGGTCCAAGAGGGGTTTTGGCCAACAATGAGCAGTTCTTC. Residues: CASGPRGVLANNEQFF.

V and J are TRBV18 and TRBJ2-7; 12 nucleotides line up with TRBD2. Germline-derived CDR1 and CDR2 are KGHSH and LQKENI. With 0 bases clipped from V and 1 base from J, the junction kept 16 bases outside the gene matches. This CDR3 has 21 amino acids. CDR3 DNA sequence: TGTGCCAGCTCACCACCATTATCTACGACTAGCGGGAGAATGGGGTCCTACGAGCAGTACTTC. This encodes CASSPPLSTTSGRMGSYEQYF.

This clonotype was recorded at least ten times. CDR3 in amino acids: CASSFSTGQGAGNEQFF. The CDR3 bases are TGCGCCAGCAGCTTCTCCACCGGGCAGGGGGCTGGGAATGAGCAGTTCTTC. V gene TRBV5-1 combines with J gene TRBJ2-1, with 8 bases that match TRBD1. The germline CDR1 and CDR2 sequences are SGHRS and YFSETQ. The CDR3 consists of 17 residues. The V gene end was trimmed by 2 bases and the J gene end by 7 bases; junction bases not matched to a gene: 14.

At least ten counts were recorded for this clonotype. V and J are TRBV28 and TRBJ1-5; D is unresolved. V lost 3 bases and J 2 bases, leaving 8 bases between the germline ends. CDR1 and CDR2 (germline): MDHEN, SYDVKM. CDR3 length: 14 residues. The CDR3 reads CASSFRNGNQPQHF. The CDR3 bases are TGTGCCAGCAGTTTCCGAAATGGCAATCAGCCCCAGCATTTT.

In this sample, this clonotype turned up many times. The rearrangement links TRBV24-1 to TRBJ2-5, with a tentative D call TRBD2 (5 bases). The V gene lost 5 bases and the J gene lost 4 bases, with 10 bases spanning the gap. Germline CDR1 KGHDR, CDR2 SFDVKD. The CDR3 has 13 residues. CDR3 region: CATSGLRRETQYF. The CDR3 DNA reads TGTGCCACCAGTGGACTACGTAGAGAGACCCAGTACTTC.

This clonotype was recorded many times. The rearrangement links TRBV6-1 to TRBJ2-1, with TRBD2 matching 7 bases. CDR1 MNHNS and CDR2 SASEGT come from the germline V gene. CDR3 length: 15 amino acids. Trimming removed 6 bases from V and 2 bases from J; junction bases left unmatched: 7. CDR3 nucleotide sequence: TGTGCCAGCAGGGGGGACTACATCGCCTACAATGAGCAGTTCTTC. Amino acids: CASRGDYIAYNEQFF.

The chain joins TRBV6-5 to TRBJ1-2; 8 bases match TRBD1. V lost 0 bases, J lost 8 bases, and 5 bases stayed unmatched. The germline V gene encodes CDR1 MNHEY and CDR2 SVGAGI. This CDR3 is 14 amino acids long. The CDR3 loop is CASSYSGTGGGYTF. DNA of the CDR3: TGTGCCAGCAGTTACTCCGGGACAGGAGGCGGCTACACCTTC.